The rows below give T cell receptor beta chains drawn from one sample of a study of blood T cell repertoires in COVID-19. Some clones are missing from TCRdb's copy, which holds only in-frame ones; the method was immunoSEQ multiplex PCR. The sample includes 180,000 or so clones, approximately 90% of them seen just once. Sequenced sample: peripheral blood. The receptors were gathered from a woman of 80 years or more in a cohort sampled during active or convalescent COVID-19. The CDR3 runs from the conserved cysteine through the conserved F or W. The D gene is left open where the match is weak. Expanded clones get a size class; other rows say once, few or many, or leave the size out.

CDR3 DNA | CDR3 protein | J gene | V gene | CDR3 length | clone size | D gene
TGCAGTGCTAGTACAGGGGGTAATTCACCCCTCCACTTT | CSASTGGNSPLHF | TRBJ1-6 | TRBV20-1 | 13 | NA | TRBD1
TGTGCCAGCAGCCCCTCCGGGACAGTCCAAGAGACCCAGTACTTC | CASSPSGTVQETQYF | TRBJ2-5 | TRBV11-2 | 15 | NA | TRBD1
TGTGCCAGCAGTGGACTAGCGGGGACCTACGAGCAGTACTTC | CASSGLAGTYEQYF | TRBJ2-7 | TRBV6-6 | 14 | NA | TRBD2
TGTGCCAGCAGCTTCGGGGACCAAGAGACCCAGTACTTC | CASSFGDQETQYF | TRBJ2-5 | TRBV7-2 | 13 | NA | NA
TGCGCCAGCAGCTTGGACCGGAACTATGGCTACACCTTC | CASSLDRNYGYTF | TRBJ1-2 | TRBV5-1 | 13 | NA | NA
TGTGCCAGCAGCTTAGCGCAGGTAGATGGCTACACCTTC | CASSLAQVDGYTF | TRBJ1-2 | TRBV7-2 | 13 | NA | NA
TGCAGCGCCGCACTGGGGCCCATGAGGTCTGGAAACACCATATATTTT | CSAALGPMRSGNTIYF | TRBJ1-3 | TRBV29-1 | 16 | NA | NA
TGTGCCAGCAGCCTCCGCAGGCAGTCTGGAAACACCATATATTTT | CASSLRRQSGNTIYF | TRBJ1-3 | TRBV5-6 | 15 | NA | NA
TGTGCCAGCTTTGAGACATTCCAAGAGACCCAGTACTTC | CASFETFQETQYF | TRBJ2-5 | TRBV28 | 13 | once | NA
TGTGCCAGCAGTACGGGACAGGGCGCGGGGGGCTACACCTTC | CASSTGQGAGGYTF | TRBJ1-2 | TRBV6-5 | 14 | NA | TRBD1
TGTGCCAGCAGCCCCGGGACAGCCGATGAAAAACTGTTTTTT | CASSPGTADEKLFF | TRBJ1-4 | TRBV7-9 | 14 | NA | TRBD1
TGCGCCAGCAGACTCGCCAGGGGGTACTATGGCTACACCTTC | CASRLARGYYGYTF | TRBJ1-2 | TRBV5-1 | 14 | once | TRBD1
TGTGCCAGCAGCTTACAGGCGAACACTGAAGCTTTCTTT | CASSLQANTEAFF | TRBJ1-1 | TRBV11-2 | 13 | NA | NA
TGTGCCAGCAGTTTATCCGGCCAGCAGGCTGGAAACACCATATATTTT | CASSLSGQQAGNTIYF | TRBJ1-3 | TRBV27 | 16 | NA | NA
TGTGCCAGCGGCAGGGTAGTGAATGAAAAACTGTTTTTT | CASGRVVNEKLFF | TRBJ1-4 | TRBV28 | 13 | few | NA
TGCGCCAGCAGCTTGGATGGCAGCGCTAACTATGGCTACACCTTC | CASSLDGSANYGYTF | TRBJ1-2 | TRBV5-1 | 15 | NA | NA
TGTGCCATCAGTCGATGGGGGACAGGGGAGAAAGGGCCGGGTCAGCCCCAGCATTTT | CAISRWGTGEKGPGQPQHF | TRBJ1-5 | TRBV10-3 | 19 | few | TRBD1
TGTGCCAGCAGCTTGGCCGGGACAGTAGAACTAGCGGAGTACTTC | CASSLAGTVELAEYF | TRBJ2-7 | TRBV5-4 | 15 | NA | NA
TGCGCCAGCAGTAGTGGAGGGGTCAATCAGCCCCAGCATTTT | CASSSGGVNQPQHF | TRBJ1-5 | TRBV10-1 | 14 | NA | NA
TGTGCCAGCAGTGAATGGGGGCAGATAAACACTGAAGCTTTCTTT | CASSEWGQINTEAFF | TRBJ1-1 | TRBV25-1 | 15 | NA | NA
TGTGCCAGCAGCTGGACAGGGGTCAATCAGCCCCAGCATTTT | CASSWTGVNQPQHF | TRBJ1-5 | TRBV6-2/TRBV6-3 | 14 | NA | TRBD1
TGTGCCAGCAGTACCTGGACAGGGAGCTCACCCCTCCACTTT | CASSTWTGSSPLHF | TRBJ1-6 | TRBV6-2/TRBV6-3 | 14 | few | TRBD1
TGTGCCAGTAGCCGGAACGGAGAAAATCAGCCCCAGCATTTT | CASSRNGENQPQHF | TRBJ1-5 | TRBV19 | 14 | NA | NA
TGTGCCAGCAGCCCGGGAAACTCTGGGGCCAACGTCCTGACTTTC | CASSPGNSGANVLTF | TRBJ2-6 | TRBV5-5 | 15 | NA | NA
TGTGCCAGCAGCGCCGCCCGGGGGGGTCACTCTGGAAACACCATATATTTT | CASSAARGGHSGNTIYF | TRBJ1-3 | TRBV7-8 | 17 | few | NA
TGTGCCAGCAGCCCCCCGGGTCAGCCCCAGCATTTT | CASSPPGQPQHF | TRBJ1-5 | TRBV7-2 | 12 | NA | NA
TGTGCGGGAGGGGGGTATCTGCCTGGAAACACCATATATTTT | CAGGGYLPGNTIYF | TRBJ1-3 | TRBV6-5 | 14 | NA | NA
TGCGCCAGCAGCTTGGCGACAGGGCTGAATCAGCCCCAGCATTTT | CASSLATGLNQPQHF | TRBJ1-5 | TRBV5-1 | 15 | few | TRBD1
TGTGCCAGCAGCTTAAGACAGGGTAACAGAGCTGAAGCTTTCTTT | CASSLRQGNRAEAFF | TRBJ1-1 | TRBV5-4 | 15 | NA | TRBD1
TGTGCCAGCAGCTCTGGACAGGGGCAAGAAGCTTTCTTT | CASSSGQGQEAFF | TRBJ1-1 | TRBV12-3/TRBV12-4 | 13 | NA | TRBD1
TGTGCCAGCAGCTTAGCAGGGGGCGGTGAAAAACTGTTTTTT | CASSLAGGGEKLFF | TRBJ1-4 | TRBV7-9 | 14 | NA | TRBD1
TGTGCCAGCAGTTTAGGAGGCAGGGGGCAAGCTTTCTTT | CASSLGGRGQAFF | TRBJ1-1 | TRBV12-3/TRBV12-4 | 13 | once | TRBD1
TGTGCCAGCAGCTTAGCGGGCACCACAGGAACGACCCAGTACTTC | CASSLAGTTGTTQYF | TRBJ2-5 | TRBV7-9 | 15 | NA | NA
TGCAGCGTTGAACCAAGTCGGGACTATGGCTACACCTTC | CSVEPSRDYGYTF | TRBJ1-2 | TRBV29-1 | 13 | NA | NA
TGTGCCTGGAGTTCACGACAGGGGAGGGTTTCCACTGAAGCTTTCTTT | CAWSSRQGRVSTEAFF | TRBJ1-1 | TRBV30 | 16 | NA | TRBD1
TGTGCCAGCACCGCCGGGTTCGGTACCGGGGAGCTGTTTTTT | CASTAGFGTGELFF | TRBJ2-2 | TRBV28 | 14 | NA | NA
TGTGCCTGGGCTAGCGGTAGCACAGATACGCAGTATTTT | CAWASGSTDTQYF | TRBJ2-3 | TRBV30 | 13 | NA | TRBD2
TGTGCCAGCAGTTACGCACAGCACAATCAGCCCCAGCATTTT | CASSYAQHNQPQHF | TRBJ1-5 | TRBV6-6 | 14 | NA | NA
TGTGCCAGCAGCGTGGGGCCTAGCGGGATTGTAGACACCGGGGAGCTGTTTTTT | CASSVGPSGIVDTGELFF | TRBJ2-2 | TRBV5-6 | 18 | NA | TRBD2
TGTGCCGTCGGGGGACTAGCTATAAAGACCCAGTACTTC | CAVGGLAIKTQYF | TRBJ2-5 | TRBV2 | 13 | NA | TRBD2
TGTGCCAGCAGTACCGCGGGGCTGGGCGAGCAGTTCTTC | CASSTAGLGEQFF | TRBJ2-1 | TRBV2 | 13 | NA | NA
TGTGCCACCAGCAGAGAACTGGGGGCGAGATATGGCTACACCTTC | CATSRELGARYGYTF | TRBJ1-2 | TRBV15 | 15 | NA | NA
TGTGCCAGCAGCTTAGATTTCGCGGGGAACACTGAAGCTTTCTTT | CASSLDFAGNTEAFF | TRBJ1-1 | TRBV11-3 | 15 | NA | NA
TGTGCCAGCAGCGTCGACAGTGCCTACGAGCAGTACTTC | CASSVDSAYEQYF | TRBJ2-7 | TRBV9 | 13 | NA | NA
TGTGCCAGCAGCGTAGCTTCCGGCAGGGGGATGTCTGGAAACACCATATATTTT | CASSVASGRGMSGNTIYF | TRBJ1-3 | TRBV9 | 18 | NA | TRBD1
TGTGCCACCAGTGATATGGGGGGATGGAACACCGGGGAGCTGTTTTTT | CATSDMGGWNTGELFF | TRBJ2-2 | TRBV24-1 | 16 | NA | NA
TGTGCCAGCAGCTTAAGTCAGGCGAGCAATGAGCAGTTCTTC | CASSLSQASNEQFF | TRBJ2-1 | TRBV7-2 | 14 | NA | NA
TGCGCCAGCACCCTGGGGGACGGGAGCTGGGATGAGCAGTTCTTC | CASTLGDGSWDEQFF | TRBJ2-1 | TRBV5-1 | 15 | NA | NA
TGTGCCAGCAGCCAAGGGGACAGAAACACTGAAGCTTTCTTT | CASSQGDRNTEAFF | TRBJ1-1 | TRBV3-1/TRBV3-2 | 14 | NA | TRBD1
TGTGCCAGTAGTATAAACAGGGCTAGCGGGAGGCCGGGGCCTTACAATGAGCAGTTCTTC | CASSINRASGRPGPYNEQFF | TRBJ2-1 | TRBV19 | 20 | NA | TRBD2
TGTGCCAGCAGTCTTTTTGGGGGGGGAACAGATACGCAGTATTTT | CASSLFGGGTDTQYF | TRBJ2-3 | TRBV27 | 15 | NA | TRBD2
TGTGCCAGCAGCCCACAGGGCACCTACGAGCAGTACTTC | CASSPQGTYEQYF | TRBJ2-7 | TRBV11-3 | 13 | NA | NA